This T cell receptor (beta chain) is drawn from a study of blood T cell repertoires in COVID-19. Study details: Sites in the United States, Italy and Spain provided acute and convalescent COVID-19 samples. PBMCs, B-cell-depleted T cells, or T cells were the source of the cDNA or gDNA that made up the material.

The CDR3 contains 15 residues. Looked up from germline, CDR1 is SEHNR and CDR2 is FQNEAQ (reference sequence). V was clipped by 2 bases and J by 7 bases; unmatched bases: 8. The method was immunoSEQ multiplex PCR; TCRdb's version includes in-frame clones alone and lacks a portion of them. The repertoire consists of around 100,000 clones, with roughly four fifths occurring once and the leading ten covering 7.9%. The origin of this receptor is a man between 65 and 79 years old with acute or convalescent COVID-19. The V and J genes are TRBV7-9 and TRBJ1-2; the match to TRBD1 covers 9 bases. Sequencing was carried out using peripheral blood. This CDR3 is CASSLWTGDQRGYTF. The CDR3 coding sequence is TGTGCCAGCAGCTTATGGACAGGGGACCAGCGTGGCTACACCTTC.